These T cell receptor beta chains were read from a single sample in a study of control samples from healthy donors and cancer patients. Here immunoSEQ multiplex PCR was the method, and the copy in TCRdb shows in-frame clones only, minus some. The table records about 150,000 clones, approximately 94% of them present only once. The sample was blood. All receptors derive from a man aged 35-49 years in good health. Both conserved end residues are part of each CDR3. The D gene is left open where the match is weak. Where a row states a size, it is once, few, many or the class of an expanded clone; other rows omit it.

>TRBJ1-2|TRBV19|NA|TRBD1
CASSDPGQGKSYGYTF
TGTGCCAGTAGCGATCCGGGACAGGGAAAGAGCTATGGCTACACCTTC
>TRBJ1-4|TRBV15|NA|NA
CATSNHPGGRANEKLFF
TGTGCCACCAGCAACCACCCGGGGGGCAGGGCTAATGAAAAACTGTTTTTT
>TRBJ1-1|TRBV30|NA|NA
CAWSGPPDGNTEAFF
TGTGCCTGGAGTGGGCCCCCGGATGGGAACACTGAAGCTTTCTTT
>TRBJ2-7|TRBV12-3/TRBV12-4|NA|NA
CASVSEGEQYF
TGTGCCAGTGTGTCCGAGGGCGAGCAGTACTTC
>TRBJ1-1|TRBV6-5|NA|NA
CASSYAFGTEAFF
TGTGCCAGCAGTTACGCCTTTGGGACTGAAGCTTTCTTT
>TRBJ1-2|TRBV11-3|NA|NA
CASSLDGREATF
TGTGCCAGCAGCTTAGATGGCAGGGAGGCCACCTTC
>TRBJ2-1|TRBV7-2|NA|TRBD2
CASSPSPGTRGEQFF
TGTGCCAGCAGCCCTAGTCCCGGGACTAGGGGCGAGCAGTTCTTC
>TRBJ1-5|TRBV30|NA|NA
CAWSPRSRAIWPQHF
TGTGCCTGGAGTCCCCGGTCACGGGCAATTTGGCCCCAGCATTTT
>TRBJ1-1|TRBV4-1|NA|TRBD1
CASSQRTGGGTEAFF
TGCGCCAGCAGCCAGAGGACAGGGGGAGGCACTGAAGCTTTCTTT
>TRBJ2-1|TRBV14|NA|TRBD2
CASSRGTSGGPSYNEQFF
TGTGCCAGCAGCCGAGGGACTAGCGGGGGGCCGTCCTACAATGAGCAGTTCTTC
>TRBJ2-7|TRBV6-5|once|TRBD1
CASSYRGTGGTEQYF
TGTGCCAGCAGTTACAGGGGGACAGGGGGCACCGAGCAGTACTTC
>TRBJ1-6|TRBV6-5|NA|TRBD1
CASSLDRGNSPLHF
TGTGCCAGCAGCCTAGACAGGGGTAATTCACCCCTCCACTTT
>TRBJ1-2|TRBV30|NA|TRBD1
CAWSVQGAWGYTF
TGTGCCTGGAGTGTACAGGGGGCCTGGGGCTACACCTTC
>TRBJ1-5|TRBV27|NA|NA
CASSLSPGTQPQHF
TGTGCCAGCAGTTTATCACCAGGGACCCAGCCCCAGCATTTT
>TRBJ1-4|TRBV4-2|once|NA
CASSRGSQHEKLFF
TGTGCCAGCAGCCGGGGGTCACAGCATGAAAAACTGTTTTTT
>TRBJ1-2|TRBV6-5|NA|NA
CASSYQGKPYYGYTF
TGTGCCAGCAGTTACCAGGGAAAACCTTACTATGGCTACACCTTC
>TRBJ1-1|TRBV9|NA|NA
CASSVTGFTEAFF
TGTGCCAGCAGCGTCACAGGGTTCACTGAAGCTTTCTTT
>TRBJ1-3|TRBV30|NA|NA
CAWSFTLAGGPEIQSPLTIYF
TGTGCCTGGAGTTTCACATTAGCGGGGGGTCCGGAGATACAATCCCCTTTGACCATATATTTT
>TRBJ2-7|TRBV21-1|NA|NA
CARNFTEPYEQYF
TGTGCCAGAAATTTTACGGAACCTTACGAGCAGTACTTC
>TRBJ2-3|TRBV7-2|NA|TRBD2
CASSSGLAGVNGATQYF
TGTGCCAGCAGCTCCGGACTAGCGGGGGTAAATGGTGCTACGCAGTATTTT
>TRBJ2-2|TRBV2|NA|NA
CAGRRAGELFF
TGTGCCGGAAGGCGGGCCGGGGAGCTGTTTTTT